This T cell receptor (beta chain) was found in a study of shared clonotypes between healthy human individuals. Study results and caveats: Only blood was sampled, and tissue TCR repertoires likely differ from blood ones.

This clone was counted a few times. The antigen remains undetermined. This CDR3 comprises 15 residues. V lost 5 bases and J lost 3; bases outside the gene matches: 7. Per germline, CDR1 SGHTA and CDR2 FQGNSA. Assay used: immunoSEQ multiplex PCR; TCRdb lists only in-frame clones, some missing. This table has some 200,000 clones, just under 95% appearing once. The sample taken for sequencing was naive CD4+ T cells sorted from blood. Subset reported: CD45RA+ positively selected. The chain employs TRBV7-2 and TRBJ2-7; 10 positions agree with TRBD2. The sequence came from a woman aged 30 to 39 in good health. The CDR3 bases are TGTGCCAGCAGCCGAAGCGGGAGGGACTACTACGAGCAGTACTTC. The encoded protein is CASSRSGRDYYEQYF.